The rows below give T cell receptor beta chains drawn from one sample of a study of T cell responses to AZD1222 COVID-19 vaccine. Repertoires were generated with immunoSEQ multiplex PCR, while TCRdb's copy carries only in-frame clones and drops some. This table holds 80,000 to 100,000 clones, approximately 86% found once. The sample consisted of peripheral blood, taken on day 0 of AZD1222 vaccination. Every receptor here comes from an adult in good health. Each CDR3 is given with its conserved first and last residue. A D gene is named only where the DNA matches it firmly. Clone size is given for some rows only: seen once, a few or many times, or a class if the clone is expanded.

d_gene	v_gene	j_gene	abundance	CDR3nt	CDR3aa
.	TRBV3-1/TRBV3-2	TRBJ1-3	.	TGTGCCAGCAGCCCTGATCAGGGAACTGGAAACACCATATATTTT	CASSPDQGTGNTIYF
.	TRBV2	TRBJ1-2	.	TGTGCCAGCAGTGACTCAGAGTACTATGGCTACACCTTC	CASSDSEYYGYTF
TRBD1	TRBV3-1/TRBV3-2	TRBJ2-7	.	TGTGCCAGCAGATCCACAGGGGGCAGTTCGCACTTC	CASRSTGGSSHF
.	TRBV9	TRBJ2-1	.	TGTGCCAGCAGCATAGGGGAGAATGTCTACAATGAGCAGTTCTTC	CASSIGENVYNEQFF
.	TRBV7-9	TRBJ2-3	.	TGTGCCAGCAGCTTAGGGTTAGCGAGTAGCACAGATACGCAGTATTTT	CASSLGLASSTDTQYF
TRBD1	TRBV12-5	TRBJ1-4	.	TGTGCTAGTGCCGCCGGGACAGGAGGGGAAAAACTGTTTTTT	CASAAGTGGEKLFF
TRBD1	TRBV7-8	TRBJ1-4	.	TGTGCCAGCAGCCCAGGGGGTCGGGGTGAAAAACTGTTTTTT	CASSPGGRGEKLFF
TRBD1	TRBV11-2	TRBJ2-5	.	TGTGCCAGCAGCTCGATCCGGGACAGGGAAGAGACCCAGTACTTC	CASSSIRDREETQYF
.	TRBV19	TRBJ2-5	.	TGTGCCAGTAGTATGAGGGCGGGGTTGATAGAGACCCAGTACTTC	CASSMRAGLIETQYF
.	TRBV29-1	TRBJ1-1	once	TGCAGCGTTTCTTGGAGGAACACTGAAGCTTTCTTT	CSVSWRNTEAFF
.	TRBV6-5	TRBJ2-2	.	TGTGCCAGCAGCCCCGGGGCTTACACCGGGGAGCTGTTTTTT	CASSPGAYTGELFF
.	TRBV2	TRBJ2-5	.	TGTGCCAGCAAAGGGCAGCAGTACCAAGAGACCCAGTACTTC	CASKGQQYQETQYF
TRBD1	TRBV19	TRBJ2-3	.	TGTGCCAGTAGTCCCGGCACAGGGGCCGGATTCGGTACGCAGTATTTT	CASSPGTGAGFGTQYF
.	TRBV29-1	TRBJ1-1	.	TGCAGCTCCGGAGGGGGAATGAACACTGAAGCTTTCTTT	CSSGGGMNTEAFF
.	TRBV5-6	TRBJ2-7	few	TGTGCCAGCAGCCCTGGCCCAGCCCCCTCCTACGAGCAGTACTTC	CASSPGPAPSYEQYF
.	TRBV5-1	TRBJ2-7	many	TGCGCCAGCAGCTTGGGTCAGGGAAGATACGAGCAGTACTTC	CASSLGQGRYEQYF
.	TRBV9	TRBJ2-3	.	TGTGCCAGCAGCCCCGGGGACCTCCGCCGAGATACGCAGTATTTT	CASSPGDLRRDTQYF